A single sample gave rise to the 32 T cell receptor beta chains below, sequenced in a study of a mutant IDH1 vaccine in newly diagnosed glioma. The time point was: baseline, week 1 (first vaccination visit). The sample's treatment: pre-vaccination baseline after standard-of-care therapy. Assay: immunoSEQ multiplex PCR; the TCRdb copy retains only in-frame clones and omits some. The top ten hold 2.9% of the sample, which has tens of thousands of clones, 80% to 90% seen once. The specimen was PBMCs, collected from a glioma patient treated with radiotherapy, temozolomide or both. The receptors derive from a young man with glioma.

The chain carries TRBV15 and TRBJ2-1; possible D gene TRBD2, 5 bases. The V and J ends lost 0 bases and 0 bases respectively, with 12 bases between them. CDR3 length equals 17 residues. The germline CDR1 and CDR2 sequences are LNHNV and YYDKDF (reference sequence). The DNA for the CDR3 is TGTGCCACCAGCAGAGATGGTAGCGTCGGCTCCTACAATGAGCAGTTCTTC. This sequence encodes CATSRDGSVGSYNEQFF.

V is TRBV2 and J is TRBJ1-2, with a possible D match to TRBD1 (5 bases). This CDR3 spans 14 amino acids. The germline CDR1 and CDR2 sequences are SNHLY and FYNNEI. Trimming left V 6 bases short and J 4 bases short, with 15 bases between. The chain's CDR3 is CASRDNTETYGYTF. The CDR3 DNA sequence: TGTGCCAGCAGGGACAATACCGAGACCTATGGCTACACCTTC.

The chain is built from TRBV7-9 and TRBJ2-2; 9 bases fit TRBD1. CDR1 is SEHNR and CDR2 is FQNEAQ in the germline V gene (reference sequence). The CDR3 is made up of 16 amino acids. J was trimmed by 6 bases and V by 5 bases; bases with no gene match: 10. The DNA of the CDR3 is TGTGCCAGCAGCCATACCGGGACAGGGAGGTCCGGGGAGCTGTTTTTT. It specifies CASSHTGTGRSGELFF.

This rearrangement joins TRBV4-1 to TRBJ2-7; weak D call: TRBD1 (6 bases). The germline V gene has CDR1 MGHRA and CDR2 YSYEKL. This CDR3 has 15 amino acids. Between the trimmed V and J ends, which lost 3 bases and 5 bases, there was a span of 17 bases. The CDR3 loop is CASSHLGQNPHEQYF. CDR3 in DNA: TGCGCCAGCAGCCATCTAGGACAGAACCCCCACGAGCAGTACTTC.

The chain employs TRBV7-9 and TRBJ1-1; TRBD1 aligns across 10 bases. Germline V lookup: CDR1 SEHNR, CDR2 FQNEAQ (reference sequence). The CDR3 covers 15 residues. V shed 3 bases, J shed 2 bases, and the junction held 3 bases outside the gene matches. The CDR3 DNA reads as TGTGCCAGCAGCTTGGGACAGGGGATCAACACTGAAGCTTTCTTT. It encodes CASSLGQGINTEAFF.

V gene TRBV6-5 combines with J gene TRBJ2-7; TRBD1 might be the D (6 bases). V was shortened by 5 bases and J by 2 bases, with 13 bases between the two germline ends. The CDR3 is 14 residues long. Germline CDR1 is MNHEY and CDR2 is SVGAGI. The CDR3 DNA reads as TGTGCCAGCAGTCCAACGACAGGAACCTACGAGCAGTACTTC. It encodes CASSPTTGTYEQYF.

This chain uses TRBV5-1 with TRBJ1-6, with D uncertain. This CDR3 has 14 residues. V was trimmed by 0 bases and J by 5 bases, leaving 6 bases between them. CDR1 is SGHRS and CDR2 is YFSETQ in the germline V gene. CDR3 nucleotide sequence: TGCGCCAGCAGCTTGGAGTTAGATAATTCACCCCTCCACTTT. Amino acids: CASSLELDNSPLHF.

The CDR3 region is CASGRTAVDVGYTF. CDR3 DNA sequence: TGCGCCAGCGGACGGACAGCCGTGGATGTTGGCTACACCTTC. The chain has TRBV5-1 and TRBJ1-2; D might be TRBD1 (6 bases). The CDR3 is 14 amino acids. The V end lost 7 bases, the J end lost 7 bases, and 20 bases lay between the germline ends. Germline CDR1 is SGHRS and CDR2 is YFSETQ.

The chain couples TRBV27 to TRBJ1-5, with 9 bases matching TRBD1. After removal of 4 bases from V and 7 bases from J, the junction contained 20 bases not matched to a gene. The CDR3 loop spans 19 amino acids. Germline CDR1 MNHEY, CDR2 SMNVEV (reference sequence). CDR3 residues: CASSSRARTGAGARQPQHF. In DNA form, the CDR3 reads TGTGCCAGCAGTTCACGCGCCCGGACAGGGGCCGGGGCACGGCAGCCCCAGCATTTT.

The V call is TRBV27, the J call TRBJ1-1, with 9 bases matching TRBD1. The CDR3 contains 19 residues. Trimming at V came to 7 bases and at J to 0 bases, leaving 18 bases not matched to a gene. The germline V gene encodes CDR1 MNHEY and CDR2 SMNVEV (reference sequence). In DNA, the CDR3 is TGTGCCAGCACGACGACAGGGGGAGTACTAAGGACAATGAACACTGAAGCTTTCTTT. Its protein is CASTTTGGVLRTMNTEAFF.

This chain joins TRBV2 and TRBJ1-4; 7 nucleotides agree with TRBD1. Germline V gene data show CDR1 as SNHLY and CDR2 as FYNNEI. Germline trimming cut 6 bases from V and 4 bases from J; bases unmatched to any gene: 5. The CDR3 extends over 14 amino acids. As DNA, the CDR3 is TGTGCCAGCAGACGACAGGGCGGTAATGAAAAACTGTTTTTT. Its protein product is CASRRQGGNEKLFF.

The rearrangement joins TRBV7-2 to TRBJ2-3; 7 bases line up with TRBD2. The CDR3 extends over 16 amino acids. CDR1 and CDR2 from the germline V gene are SGHTA and FQGNSA. Unmatched junction bases numbered 12, after V lost 3 bases and J lost 6 bases. CDR3 bases: TGTGCCAGCAGCTTCAACCCAGGAGGGAGGGCGGATACGCAGTATTTT. As protein: CASSFNPGGRADTQYF.

The chain employs TRBV19 and TRBJ1-2; D remains ambiguous. The CDR3 length is 11 residues. Trimming took 7 bases from V and 1 from J, leaving 4 bases between them. Germline V gives CDR1 LNHDA, CDR2 SQIVND (reference sequence). The DNA for the CDR3 is TGTGCCAGTAAGGTTAACTATGGCTACACCTTC. This gives the protein CASKVNYGYTF.

The V and J genes are TRBV25-1 and TRBJ2-1; D gene ambiguous. The germline V and J ends were trimmed by 6 bases and 6 bases, with 24 bases remaining between them. This CDR3 spans 17 amino acids. Looked up from germline, CDR1 is MGHDK and CDR2 is SYGVNS. The DNA for the CDR3 is TGTGCCAGCAGCGTCCGGGCTCCCGAAGTCTTCTTCAATGAGCAGTTCTTC. Translation: CASSVRAPEVFFNEQFF.

The chain uses TRBV7-2 and TRBJ2-3, with a tentative D call TRBD2 (6 bases). The ends were cut back, 4 bases at V and 0 bases at J, with 11 bases in the middle. The CDR3 has 15 amino acids. Germline assignment: CDR1 SGHTA and CDR2 FQGNSA. CDR3 sequence: CASSSDYLSTDTQYF. The CDR3 nucleotides are TGTGCCAGCAGCTCGGACTACCTTAGCACAGATACGCAGTATTTT.

The chain joins TRBV10-3 to TRBJ1-5; 10 nucleotides align to TRBD1. The CDR3 is 14 amino acids. Germline CDR1 ENHRY, CDR2 SYGVKD. The junction had 1 base not matched to a gene; V was cut back by 4 bases and J by 4 bases. The CDR3 loop is CAISADRGNQPQHF. The CDR3 coding sequence is TGTGCCATCAGTGCGGACAGGGGGAATCAGCCCCAGCATTTT.

The chain joins TRBV19 to TRBJ2-7; either TRBD1 or TRBD2 may fit D (7 bases each). Looked up from germline, CDR1 is LNHDA and CDR2 is SQIVND (reference sequence). This CDR3 comprises 15 residues. V shed 6 bases and J shed 2 bases, with 17 bases lying between them. CDR3 residues: CASRTKGGGPYEQYF. CDR3 coding DNA: TGTGCCAGTAGGACGAAGGGAGGGGGCCCCTACGAGCAGTACTTC. The whole variable domain, filled in from reference TRBV19 and TRBJ2-7, reads DGGITQSPKYLFRKEGQNVTLSCEQNLNHDAMYWYRQDPGQGLRLIYYSQIVNDFQKGDIAEGYSVSREKKESFPLTVTSAQKNPTAFYLCASRTKGGGPYEQYFGPGTRLTVT.

The V call is TRBV6-1, the J call TRBJ1-1, with D unresolved. Germline assignment: CDR1 MNHNS and CDR2 SASEGT. There are 14 residues in the CDR3. V dropped 3 bases and J dropped 8 bases, with 16 bases sitting between them. The CDR3 region has the DNA TGTGCCAGCAGTGATATCAGGTTATCCCCGGAAGCTTTCTTT. Its translation: CASSDIRLSPEAFF.

The CDR3 nucleotides read TGTGCCTGGAGCCGGGGACTAGCGGGGGGAGATACGCAGTATTTT. Translated, it gives CAWSRGLAGGDTQYF. V usage is TRBV5-4 and J usage is TRBJ2-3; 15 bases agree with TRBD2. J lost 5 bases, V lost 10 bases, and 8 bases had no gene match. The CDR3 has 15 amino acids. Germline V gene data show CDR1 as SGHNT and CDR2 as YYREEE (reference sequence).

The V gene is TRBV13, the J gene TRBJ1-3; D is perhaps TRBD1 (6 bases). Germline V CDR1 and CDR2: PRHDT, FYEKMQ (reference sequence). Trimming stripped 0 bases from V and 0 bases from J, with 9 bases between. This CDR3 contains 16 residues. CDR3 coding DNA: TGTGCCAGCAGCTTAGGTAGGGGGATCTCTGGAAACACCATATATTTT. This encodes CASSLGRGISGNTIYF.

The chain combines TRBV19 with TRBJ1-4; 8 bases match TRBD1. This CDR3 is built from 13 residues. Germline loops: CDR1 LNHDA, CDR2 SQIVND (reference sequence). The junction had 8 bases not matched to a gene; V was cut back by 11 bases and J by 6 bases. CDR3 amino acids: CAVQGGNHEKLFF. CDR3 nucleotides: TGTGCCGTACAGGGGGGGAACCATGAAAAACTGTTTTTT.

This chain links TRBV19 with TRBJ1-6; 8 bases are shared with TRBD1. J lost 5 bases, V lost 2 bases, and 2 bases had no gene match. In germline, CDR1 is LNHDA, CDR2 SQIVND (reference sequence). CDR3 size: 15 residues. Written as DNA, the CDR3 is TGTGCCAGTAGTATACAGGGGGCCAATAATTCACCCCTCCACTTT. This codes for CASSIQGANNSPLHF. Full variable domain (remainder filled in from reference TRBV19 and TRBJ1-6): DGGITQSPKYLFRKEGQNVTLSCEQNLNHDAMYWYRQDPGQGLRLIYYSQIVNDFQKGDIAEGYSVSREKKESFPLTVTSAQKNPTAFYLCASSIQGANNSPLHFGNGTRLTVT.

This clone appeared a few times. V usage is TRBV7-8 and J usage is TRBJ2-4, with 11 bases lining up with TRBD1. Germline V gene lookup returns CDR1 SGHVS and CDR2 FQNEAQ. This CDR3 spans 16 amino acids. Trimming took 5 bases from V and 5 from J; bases not matched to a gene: 8. The CDR3 here is CASSAQWTGGENIQYF. The CDR3 DNA reads TGTGCCAGCAGCGCCCAATGGACAGGGGGCGAAAACATTCAGTACTTC. Using reference TRBV7-8 and TRBJ2-4 for the parts outside the CDR3, the full variable domain is GAGVSQSPRYKVAKRGQDVALRCDPISGHVSLFWYQQALGQGPEFLTYFQNEAQLDKSGLPSDRFFAERPEGSVSTLKIQRTQQEDSAVYLCASSAQWTGGENIQYFGAGTRLSVL.

This chain connects TRBV7-9 to TRBJ1-1; 10 bases agree with TRBD1. V gave up 5 bases and J gave up 3 bases; unmatched junction bases: 3. Per germline, CDR1 SEHNR and CDR2 FQNEAQ (reference sequence). The CDR3 is 14 residues long. Here the CDR3 reads CASSAGQGYTEAFF. CDR3 in DNA: TGTGCCAGCAGCGCGGGACAGGGGTACACTGAAGCTTTCTTT.

The rearrangement joins TRBV15 to TRBJ2-2; D perhaps matches TRBD1 (6 bases). This CDR3 contains 16 residues. Per the germline V gene, CDR1 is LNHNV and CDR2 is YYDKDF (reference sequence). Trimming removed 1 base at V and 4 bases at J, with 13 bases between. Here the CDR3 reads CATSRVGQIVTGELFF. CDR3 nucleotide sequence: TGTGCCACCAGCAGAGTAGGACAGATAGTCACCGGGGAGCTGTTTTTT.

The chain has TRBV5-1 and TRBJ1-1; D gene ambiguous. The V and J ends lost 5 bases and 3 bases respectively, with 11 bases between them. The CDR3 runs to 13 residues. CDR1 and CDR2 (germline): SGHRS, YFSETQ. CDR3 coding DNA: TGCGCCAGCAGAACGGGCAGCTACACTGAAGCTTTCTTT. Residues: CASRTGSYTEAFF.

This rearrangement joins TRBV28 to TRBJ2-3, with TRBD2 matching over 16 bases. The V segment lost 2 bases and the J segment 7 bases; nucleotides outside the gene matches: 6. The CDR3 length is 17 residues. The germline V gene has CDR1 MDHEN and CDR2 SYDVKM. The CDR3 protein is CASSLPGTSGGGYTQYF. The CDR3 coding sequence is TGTGCCAGCAGTTTACCCGGGACTAGCGGGGGGGGATATACGCAGTATTTT.

The rearrangement uses TRBV7-8 and TRBJ1-5, with D uncertain. Germline-derived CDR1 and CDR2 are SGHVS and FQNEAQ. Trimming left V 5 bases short and J 3 bases short, with 11 bases between. The CDR3 contains 14 residues. The CDR3 nucleotides are TGTGCCAGCAGCGAATGGGAGCCCAATCAGCCCCAGCATTTT. Amino acid sequence: CASSEWEPNQPQHF. The complete variable domain, with remaining parts taken from reference TRBV7-8 and TRBJ1-5, reads GAGVSQSPRYKVAKRGQDVALRCDPISGHVSLFWYQQALGQGPEFLTYFQNEAQLDKSGLPSDRFFAERPEGSVSTLKIQRTQQEDSAVYLCASSEWEPNQPQHFGDGTRLSIL.

CDR3 protein: CASSLRQGSQPQHF. The CDR3 DNA follows: TGTGCCAGCAGTTTACGTCAGGGAAGTCAGCCCCAGCATTTT. The chain couples TRBV28 to TRBJ1-5; D is perhaps TRBD1 (5 bases). CDR1 is MDHEN and CDR2 is SYDVKM in the germline V gene. This CDR3 has 14 amino acids. V was shortened by 2 bases and J by 6 bases, with 11 bases between the two germline ends.

The chain combines TRBV15 with TRBJ2-3, with no clear D. This CDR3 has 14 residues. With 1 base removed from V and 2 bases from J, the gap between germline ends came to 7 bases. Germline values: CDR1 LNHNV, CDR2 YYDKDF (reference sequence). The CDR3 sequence: CATSRAPITDTQYF. CDR3 nucleotides: TGTGCCACCAGCAGAGCTCCTATCACAGATACGCAGTATTTT. Looking up the rest from reference TRBV15 and TRBJ2-3 gives the full variable domain: DAMVIQNPRYQVTQFGKPVTLSCSQTLNHNVMYWYQQKSSQAPKLLFHYYDKDFNNEADTPDNFQSRRPNTSFCFLDIRSPGLGDTAMYLCATSRAPITDTQYFGPGTRLTVL.

The rearrangement uses TRBV27 and TRBJ2-5; D is uncertain. The J call may be mistaken, given a closer DNA end match to TRBJ2-7. Germline CDR1 and CDR2: MNHEY and SMNVEV (reference sequence). This CDR3 has 12 residues. CDR3 nucleotides: TGTGCCAGCAGTTTATCCGGCTCCGAGCAGTACTTC. Translation: CASSLSGSEQYF.

This clone was recorded only once. One end of the junction is discordant with germline, which a read error may explain. The J gene is TRBJ1-5, the V gene TRBV18; no clear D gene. Germline V gene sequence: CDR1 KGHSH, CDR2 LQKENI. The CDR3 runs to 14 residues. CDR3 nucleotides: TGTGCCAGCCCACCAGGCAGAATCAATCAGCCCCAGCATTTT. Translating it yields CASPPGRINQPQHF.